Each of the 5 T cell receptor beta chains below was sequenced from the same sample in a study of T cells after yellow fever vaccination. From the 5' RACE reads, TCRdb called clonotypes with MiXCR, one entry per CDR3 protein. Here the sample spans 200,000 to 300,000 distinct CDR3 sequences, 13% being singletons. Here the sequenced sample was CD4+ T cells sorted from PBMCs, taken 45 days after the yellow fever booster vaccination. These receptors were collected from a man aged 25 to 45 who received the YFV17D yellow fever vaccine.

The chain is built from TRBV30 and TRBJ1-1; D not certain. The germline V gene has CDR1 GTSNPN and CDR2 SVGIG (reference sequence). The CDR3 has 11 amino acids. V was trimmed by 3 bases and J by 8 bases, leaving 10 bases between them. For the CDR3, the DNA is TGTGCCTGGAGCGCGTTTTCGGAAGCTTTCTTT. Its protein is CAWSAFSEAFF.

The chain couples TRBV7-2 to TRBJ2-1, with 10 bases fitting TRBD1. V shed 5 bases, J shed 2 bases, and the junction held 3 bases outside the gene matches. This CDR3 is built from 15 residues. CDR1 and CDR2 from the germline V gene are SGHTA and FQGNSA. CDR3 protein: CASSPGTGAYNEQFF. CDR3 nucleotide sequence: TGTGCCAGCAGCCCCGGGACAGGGGCCTACAATGAGCAGTTCTTC. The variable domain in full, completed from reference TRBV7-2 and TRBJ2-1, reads GAGVSQSPSNKVTEKGKDVELRCDPISGHTALYWYRQSLGQGLEFLIYFQGNSAPDKSGLPSDRFSAERTGGSVSTLTIQRTQQEDSAVYLCASSPGTGAYNEQFFGPGTRLTVL.

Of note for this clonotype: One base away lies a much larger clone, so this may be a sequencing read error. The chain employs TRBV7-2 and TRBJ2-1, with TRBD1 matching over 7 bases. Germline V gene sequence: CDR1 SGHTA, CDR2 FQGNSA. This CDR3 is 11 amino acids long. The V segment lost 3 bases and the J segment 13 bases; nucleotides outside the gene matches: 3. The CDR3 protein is CTSSFTGEQFF. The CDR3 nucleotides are TGTACCAGCAGCTTCACAGGGGAACAGTTCTTC. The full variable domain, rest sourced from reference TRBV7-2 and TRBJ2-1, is GAGVSQSPSNKVTEKGKDVELRCDPISGHTALYWYRQSLGQGLEFLIYFQGNSAPDKSGLPSDRFSAERTGGSVSTLTIQRTQQEDSAVYLCTSSFTGEQFFGPGTRLTVL.

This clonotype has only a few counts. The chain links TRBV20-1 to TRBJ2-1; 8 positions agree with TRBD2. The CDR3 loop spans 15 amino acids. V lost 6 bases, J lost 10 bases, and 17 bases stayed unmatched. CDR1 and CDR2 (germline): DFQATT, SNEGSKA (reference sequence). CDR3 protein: CSASPGGGTLGEQFF. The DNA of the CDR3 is TGCAGTGCGAGCCCGGGGGGGGGCACTCTGGGGGAGCAGTTCTTC.

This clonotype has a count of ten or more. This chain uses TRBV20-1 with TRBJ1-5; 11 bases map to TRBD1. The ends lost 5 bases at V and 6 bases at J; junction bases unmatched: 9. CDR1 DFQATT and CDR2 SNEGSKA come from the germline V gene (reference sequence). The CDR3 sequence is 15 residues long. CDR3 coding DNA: TGCAGTGCTCCTCCCGGGACAGGGGGGTTTCAGCCCCAGCATTTT. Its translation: CSAPPGTGGFQPQHF.